This T cell receptor (beta chain) was captured in a study of low-dose radiotherapy and immunotherapy resistance in tumors. The V segment lost 5 bases and the J segment 5 bases; nucleotides outside the gene matches: 4. This CDR3 is built from 13 residues. From germline, CDR1 is MNHNS and CDR2 SASEGT. TRAV- and TRBV-specific primers, spanning alpha and beta chains, primed first-strand cDNA. The TCRs were subjected to amplification over around 18 PCR cycles employing a constant-region primer in conjunction with a V-primer adapter. Via MiXCR, TCRdb re-called the reads, giving one row per CDR3 protein. The sample has 45,000 to 75,000 distinct CDR3 sequences, about 23% seen once; the top ten hold around 5%. Time point reported: before trial treatment.

This chain uses TRBV6-1 with TRBJ2-7; 9 bases are shared with TRBD1. Source: PBMCs, taken before treatment. The receptor was isolated from a male donor with prostate cancer. In nucleotides, the CDR3 is TGTGCCAGCAGTAGGACAGGGGTCCACGAGCAGTACTTC. Protein sequence: CASSRTGVHEQYF.